This T cell receptor (beta chain) was documented in a study of blood T cells in healthy people across ages. A note on this clonotype: The antigen is undetermined.

Germline loops: CDR1 SGHTA, CDR2 FQGNSA. CDR3 length equals 14 residues. Overall study results and limits: Unsorted PBMCs ruled out conclusive naive versus antigen-experienced comparison.

Using a J-beta primer mix together with a sample-barcoded 5' primer, a second PCR was run for about 6 to 11 cycles. The template-switch adaptor was a 5' adaptor with 12 random nucleotides. It tagged each cDNA molecule. TCRdb used MiXCR to reprocess the 5' RACE reads, holding one entry per CDR3 protein. The sample gives 1.4 million to 1.5 million distinct CDR3 sequences, approximately 42% of which show up once; roughly 7.7% is in the top ten. The sequenced sample was blood. The TCR was taken from a woman under 30 in good health. The genes are TRBV7-2 and TRBJ2-5, with a possible D match to TRBD2 (6 bases). Gene TRBJ2-7 matches the end of the DNA better, so the J call may be wrong. Here the CDR3 DNA reads TGTGCCAGCAGCTTCTGGGCTAGCGTAGGCGAGCAGTACTTC. Encoded protein: CASSFWASVGEQYF.